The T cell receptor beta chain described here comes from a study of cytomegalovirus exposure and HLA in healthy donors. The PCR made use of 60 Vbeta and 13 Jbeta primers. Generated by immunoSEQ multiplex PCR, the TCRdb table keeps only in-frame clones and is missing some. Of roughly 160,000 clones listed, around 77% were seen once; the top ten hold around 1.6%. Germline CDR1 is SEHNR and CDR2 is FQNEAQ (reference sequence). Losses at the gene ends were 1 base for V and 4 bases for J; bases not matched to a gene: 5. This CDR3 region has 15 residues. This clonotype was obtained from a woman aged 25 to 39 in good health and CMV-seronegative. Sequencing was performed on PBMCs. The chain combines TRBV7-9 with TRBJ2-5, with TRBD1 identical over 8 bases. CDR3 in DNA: TGTGCCAGCAGCTTAGGGGCAGGGGGCGGAGAGACCCAGTACTTC. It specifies CASSLGAGGGETQYF. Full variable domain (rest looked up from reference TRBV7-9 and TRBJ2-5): DTGVSQNPRHKITKRGQNVTFRCDPISEHNRLYWYRQTLGQGPEFLTYFQNEAQLEKSRLLSDRFSAERPKGSFSTLEIQRTEQGDSAMYLCASSLGAGGGETQYFGPGTRLLVL.